This T cell receptor beta chain is from a study of blood T cell repertoires in COVID-19. Study information: COVID-19 samples collected from the United States, Italy and Spain covered acute and convalescent phases. In each case, the material was cDNA or gDNA derived from T cells, B-cell-depleted T cells, or PBMCs.

The CDR3 is made up of 16 amino acids. Trimming left V 2 bases short and J 4 bases short, with 12 bases between. Germline V gives CDR1 LGHDT, CDR2 YNNKEL (reference sequence). Participant age was about 18 to 100 years, and participants resided in approximately 25 US areas. Cohort 3 recovered donors had two negative PCRs, clearance, or symptom resolution. This table comes from immunoSEQ multiplex PCR, and its TCRdb copy is limited to in-frame clones, with some not included. The sample lists 250,000 to 350,000 clones, around 87% seen once, with about 5.2% in the top ten. The rearrangement uses TRBV3-1 (or the pseudogene TRBV3-2) and TRBJ1-6, with D unresolved. The sequencing input was PBMCs or T cells enriched from blood (not recorded which). The receptor comes from a woman in her 30s who had recovered from COVID-19. CDR3 in amino acids: CASSQSVDSYNSPLHF. The DNA of the CDR3 is TGTGCCAGCAGCCAATCCGTCGACTCGTATAATTCACCCCTCCACTTT.